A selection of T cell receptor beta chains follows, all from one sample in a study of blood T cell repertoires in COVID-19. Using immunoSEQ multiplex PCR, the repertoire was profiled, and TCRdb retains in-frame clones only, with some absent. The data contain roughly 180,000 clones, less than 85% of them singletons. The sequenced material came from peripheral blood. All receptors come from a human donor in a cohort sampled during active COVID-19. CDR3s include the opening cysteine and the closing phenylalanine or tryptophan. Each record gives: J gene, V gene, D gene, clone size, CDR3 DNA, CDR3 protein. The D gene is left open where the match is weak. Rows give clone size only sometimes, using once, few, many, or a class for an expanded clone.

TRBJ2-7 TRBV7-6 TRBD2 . TGTGCCAGCAGCCCTGGGACTAGCGGCAAAACCTCCTACGAGCAGTACTTC CASSPGTSGKTSYEQYF
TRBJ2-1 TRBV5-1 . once TGCGCCAGCAGCCCCAACAATGAGCAGTTCTTC CASSPNNEQFF
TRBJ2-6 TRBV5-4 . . TGTGCCAGCAGCCTAGAACTATCTGGGGCCAACGTCCTGACTTTC CASSLELSGANVLTF
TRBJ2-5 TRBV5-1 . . TGCGCCAGCAGCTCGGACAGCTGGGAGACCCAGTACTTC CASSSDSWETQYF
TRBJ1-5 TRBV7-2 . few TGTGCCAGCAGCTTAGGTCCGGGGGGAGGTCAGCCCCAGCATTTT CASSLGPGGGQPQHF
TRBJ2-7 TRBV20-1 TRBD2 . TGCAGTGCTAGTTGGAGGCTAGCGGGGTCCTACGAGCAGTACTTC CSASWRLAGSYEQYF
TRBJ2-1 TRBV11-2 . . TGTGCCAGCAGCTTAGTACGCGGCAGCAATGAGCAGTTCTTC CASSLVRGSNEQFF
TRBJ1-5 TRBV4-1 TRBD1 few TGCGCCAGCAGCCAAGACGGGACAGGATTGAATCAGCCCCAGCATTTT CASSQDGTGLNQPQHF
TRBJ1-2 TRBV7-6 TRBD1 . TGTGCCAGCAGCCCCTGGACAGGGGATGTACGAGGCTACACCTTC CASSPWTGDVRGYTF
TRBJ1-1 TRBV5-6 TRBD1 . TGTGCCAGCAGCTCAGGGACAGGGAAGGCTTTCTTT CASSSGTGKAFF
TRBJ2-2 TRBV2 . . TGTGCCAGCAGTGAGGAGGGGCAGGGGAACACCGGGGAGCTGTTTTTT CASSEEGQGNTGELFF
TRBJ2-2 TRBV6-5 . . TGTGCCATCGCAGCCTCGAGAGGGACCGGGGAGCTGTTTTTT CAIAASRGTGELFF
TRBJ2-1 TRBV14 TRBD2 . TGTGCCAGCAGCCAATTCTCTAGCGGATTTTACAATGAGCAGTTCTTC CASSQFSSGFYNEQFF
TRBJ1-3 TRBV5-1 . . TGCGCCAGCAGCTCGGCGACAGGCTCTGGAAACACCATATATTTT CASSSATGSGNTIYF
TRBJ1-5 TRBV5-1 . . TGCGCCAGCAGCCCGCTTAGATGGGGCCCTCAGCCCCAGCATTTT CASSPLRWGPQPQHF
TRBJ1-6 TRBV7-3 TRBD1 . TGTGCCAGCAACTCTTATGGGACAGCTGGTCCACCCCTCCACTTT CASNSYGTAGPPLHF
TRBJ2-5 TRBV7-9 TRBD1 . TGTGCCAGCAGCTTAGCCCCAGACAGGGGTCGAGAGACCCAGTACTTC CASSLAPDRGRETQYF
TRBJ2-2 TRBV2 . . TGTGCCAGCAGGGCAGGACAGAACACCGGGGAGCTGTTTTTT CASRAGQNTGELFF
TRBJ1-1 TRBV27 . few TGTGCCAGCAGTTCTAGACAGTTTGAAGCTTTCTTT CASSSRQFEAFF
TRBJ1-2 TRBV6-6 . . TGTGCCAGCAGTCTGACTCAGGGCAGGGTAAACTATGGCTACACCTTC CASSLTQGRVNYGYTF
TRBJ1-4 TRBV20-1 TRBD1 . TGCAGTGCTAGTCAGGGGGCGGATGAAAAACTGTTTTTT CSASQGADEKLFF
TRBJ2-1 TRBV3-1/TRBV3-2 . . TGTGCCAGCAGCCAAGGTAGAGCGTCAAGCTCCTACAATGAGCAGTTCTTC CASSQGRASSSYNEQFF
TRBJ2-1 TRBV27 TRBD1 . TGTGCCAGCAGTTCCCTAGACAGGGCCTCCTACAATGAGCAGTTCTTC CASSSLDRASYNEQFF
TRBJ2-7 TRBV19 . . TGTGCCAGTAGTATAGGGAGTTACGAGCAGTACTTC CASSIGSYEQYF
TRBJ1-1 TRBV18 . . TGTGCCAGCTCACCACAATTCCAGGGGAACACTGAAGCTTTCTTT CASSPQFQGNTEAFF
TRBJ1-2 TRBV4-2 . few TGTGCCAGCAGCCAAGATGCGGCAGGGGATGGCTACACCTTC CASSQDAAGDGYTF
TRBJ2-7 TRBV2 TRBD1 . TGTGCCACGGGGACAGGGCTCTACGAGCAGTACTTC CATGTGLYEQYF
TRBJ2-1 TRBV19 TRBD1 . TGTGCCAGTAGTCTACCCGGGACAGGAACCTACAATGAGCAGTTCTTC CASSLPGTGTYNEQFF
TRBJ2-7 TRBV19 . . TGTGCCAGTAGTATAGAGGGGGCCCCCTACGAGCAGTACTTC CASSIEGAPYEQYF
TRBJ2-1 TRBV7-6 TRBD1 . TGTGCCAGCAGCCTTCGGACAGGGGGGCCCTACAATGAGCAGTTCTTC CASSLRTGGPYNEQFF
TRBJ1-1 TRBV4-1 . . TGCGCCAGCAGCCAAGATCCGACCGACCGGGGTATGAACACTGAAGCTTTCTTT CASSQDPTDRGMNTEAFF
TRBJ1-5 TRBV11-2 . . TGTGCCAGCAGCTTAGATTTCCGGTTCAATCAGCCCCAGCATTTT CASSLDFRFNQPQHF
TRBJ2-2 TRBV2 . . TGTGCCAGCAGTAGGCAGGGGAACACCGGGGAGCTGTTTTTT CASSRQGNTGELFF
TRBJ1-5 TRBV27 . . TGTGCCAGCAGTTGGACAGCGGCGGGCAATCAGCCCCAGCATTTT CASSWTAAGNQPQHF
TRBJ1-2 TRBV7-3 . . TGTGCCAGCAGCGACATTCAGGGATCTAACTATGGCTACACCTTC CASSDIQGSNYGYTF
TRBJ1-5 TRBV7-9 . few TGTGCCAGCAGCCCAGACGGCAGGGGCAATCAGCCCCAGCATTTT CASSPDGRGNQPQHF
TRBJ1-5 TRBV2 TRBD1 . TGTGCCAGTCATGAGGACAGGAGGCAGCCCCAGCATTTT CASHEDRRQPQHF
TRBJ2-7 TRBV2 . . TGTGCCAGCAGTGATAATTTCTCCTACGAGCAGTACTTC CASSDNFSYEQYF
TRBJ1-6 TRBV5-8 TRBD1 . TGTGCCAGCATCGACGGACAGGGGCCTTATAATTCACCCCTCCACTTT CASIDGQGPYNSPLHF
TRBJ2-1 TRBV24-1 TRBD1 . TGTGCCACCAGTGATGGGACAGTCCACTCCTACAATGAGCAGTTCTTC CATSDGTVHSYNEQFF
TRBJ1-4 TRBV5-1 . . TGCGCCAGCAGCCATCGTTACAGCCTTAATGAAAAACTGTTTTTT CASSHRYSLNEKLFF